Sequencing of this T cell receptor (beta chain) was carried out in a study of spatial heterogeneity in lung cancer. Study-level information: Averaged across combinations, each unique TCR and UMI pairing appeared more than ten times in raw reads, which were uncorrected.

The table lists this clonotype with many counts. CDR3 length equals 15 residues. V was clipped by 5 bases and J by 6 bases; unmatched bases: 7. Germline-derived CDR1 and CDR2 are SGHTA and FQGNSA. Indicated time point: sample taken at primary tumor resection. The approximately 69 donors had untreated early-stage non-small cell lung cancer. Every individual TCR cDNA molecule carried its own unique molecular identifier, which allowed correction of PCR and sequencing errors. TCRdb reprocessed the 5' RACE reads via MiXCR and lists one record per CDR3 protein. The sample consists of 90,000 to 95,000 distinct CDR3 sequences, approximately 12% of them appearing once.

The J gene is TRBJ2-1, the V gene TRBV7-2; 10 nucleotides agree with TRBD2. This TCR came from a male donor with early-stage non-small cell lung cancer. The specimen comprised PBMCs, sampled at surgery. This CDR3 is CASSPPLAGVNEQFF. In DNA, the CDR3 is TGTGCCAGCAGCCCACCCCTAGCGGGGGTCAATGAGCAGTTCTTC.